This TCR beta chain was obtained from a study of T-cell memory formation after mild COVID-19. The count of this clonotype is one. This CDR3 spans 11 amino acids. The V gene's germline CDR1 is MDHEN and CDR2 SYDVKM. TCRdb passed the 5' RACE reads through MiXCR, listing each CDR3 protein once. There are 550,000 to 700,000 distinct CDR3 sequences in the sample; approximately 15% occur only once, and about 7.4% lies in the top ten. Sequencing used PBMCs or a T cell subset sorted from them (not recorded which). This TCR came from an adult woman who had mild COVID-19 (a few samples of this study predate the infection). Cell type and time point are not known. The chain joins TRBV28 to TRBJ2-3, with a tentative D call TRBD1 (6 bases). CDR3 coding DNA: TGTGCTGGGGGCGCAGCAAATACGCAGTATTTT. Translating it yields CAGGAANTQYF. The whole variable domain, filled in from reference TRBV28 and TRBJ2-3, reads DVKVTQSSRYLVKRTGEKVFLECVQDMDHENMFWYRQDPGLGLRLIYFSYDVKMKEKGDIPEGYSVSREKKERFSLILESASTNQTSMYLCAGGAANTQYFGPGTRLTVL.